This T cell receptor beta chain stems from a study of cytotoxic CD8 clonotypes in ibrutinib-treated CLL. About the research overall: Mean yields were nearly 260,000 productive templates and 90,000 or so productive rearrangements per sample. Study outcomes and limitations: At ibrutinib response, clonality increased, and at progression it declined back toward baseline. Stable or contracted on treatment, public clonotypes were also uncommon.

Trimming cost V 1 base and J 5 bases; bases outside gene matches: 7. This CDR3 is 15 amino acids long. Per the germline V gene, CDR1 is LNHDA and CDR2 is SQIVND (reference sequence). In the case of this clone: The antigen remains undetermined.

Using immunoSEQ multiplex PCR, the repertoire was profiled, and TCRdb retains in-frame clones only, with some absent. The sample yields roughly 4,200 clones, roughly 83% seen once. The sample was PBMCs, taken before ibrutinib treatment. This receptor was identified in a human donor with chronic lymphocytic leukemia. This sequence joins TRBV19 and TRBJ2-7, with 8 bases identical to TRBD1. The chain's CDR3 is CASSIVGTGWHEQYF. Here the CDR3 DNA reads TGTGCCAGTAGTATAGTTGGGACAGGTTGGCACGAGCAGTACTTC.